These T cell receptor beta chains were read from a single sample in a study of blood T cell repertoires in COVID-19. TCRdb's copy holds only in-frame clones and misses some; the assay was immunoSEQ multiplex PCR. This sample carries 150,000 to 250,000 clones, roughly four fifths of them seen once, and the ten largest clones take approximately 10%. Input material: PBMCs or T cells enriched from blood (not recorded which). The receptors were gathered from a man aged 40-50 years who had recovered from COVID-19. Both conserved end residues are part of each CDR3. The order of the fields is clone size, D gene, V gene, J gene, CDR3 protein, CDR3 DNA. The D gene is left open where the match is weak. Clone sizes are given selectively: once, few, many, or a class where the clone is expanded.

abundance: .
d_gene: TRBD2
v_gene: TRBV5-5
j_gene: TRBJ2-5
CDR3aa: CASSLGGLAGREETQYF
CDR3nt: TGTGCCAGCAGCTTGGGGGGACTAGCGGGAAGGGAGGAGACCCAGTACTTC

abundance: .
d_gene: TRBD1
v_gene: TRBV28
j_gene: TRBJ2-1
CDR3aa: CASSLRTGIENEQFF
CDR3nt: TGTGCCAGCAGTTTACGGACAGGGATCGAAAATGAGCAGTTCTTC

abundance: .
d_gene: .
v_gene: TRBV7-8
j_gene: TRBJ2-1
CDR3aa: CASSPGHRSYNEQFF
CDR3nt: TGTGCCAGCAGCCCCGGACACCGCTCCTACAATGAGCAGTTCTTC

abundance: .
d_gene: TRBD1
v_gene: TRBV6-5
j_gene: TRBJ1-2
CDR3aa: CASSYGSGQGHGYTF
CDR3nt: TGTGCCAGCAGTTACGGGTCGGGACAGGGGCATGGCTACACCTTC

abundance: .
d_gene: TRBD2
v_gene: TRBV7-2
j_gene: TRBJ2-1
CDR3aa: CASRRSPTSGSGEQFF
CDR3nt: TGTGCCAGCAGGAGATCTCCGACTAGCGGGTCGGGTGAGCAGTTCTTC

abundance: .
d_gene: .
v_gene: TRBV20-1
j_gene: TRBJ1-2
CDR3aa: CIISGGYTF
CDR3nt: TGCATAATTTCGGGGGGCTACACCTTC

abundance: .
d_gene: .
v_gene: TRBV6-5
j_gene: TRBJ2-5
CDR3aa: CASSFLETQYF
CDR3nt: TGTGCCAGCAGTTTCTTAGAGACCCAGTACTTC

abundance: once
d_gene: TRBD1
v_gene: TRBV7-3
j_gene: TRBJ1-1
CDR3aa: CASSLSGGLEAFF
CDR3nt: TGTGCCAGCAGCTTATCAGGGGGCCTCGAAGCTTTCTTT

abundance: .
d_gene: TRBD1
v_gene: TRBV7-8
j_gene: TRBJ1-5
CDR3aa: CAGGTGHQPQHF
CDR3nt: TGTGCCGGCGGGACAGGGCATCAGCCCCAGCATTTT

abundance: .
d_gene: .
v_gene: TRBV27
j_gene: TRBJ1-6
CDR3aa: CASSSLTRDTRNPLHF
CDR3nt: TGTGCCAGCAGTTCGCTAACACGGGACACGAGGAATCCCCTCCACTTT

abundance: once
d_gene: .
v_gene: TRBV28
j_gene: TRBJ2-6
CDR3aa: CASSTGQLSGANVLTF
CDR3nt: TGTGCCAGCTCGACCGGACAGCTCTCTGGGGCCAACGTCCTGACTTTC

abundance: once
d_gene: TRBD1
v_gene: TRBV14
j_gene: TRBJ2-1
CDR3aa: CASSKGATYNEQFF
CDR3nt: TGTGCCAGCAGCAAGGGGGCGACGTACAATGAGCAGTTCTTC

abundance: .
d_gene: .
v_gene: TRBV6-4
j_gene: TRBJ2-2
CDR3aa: CASRDQGNTPGELFF
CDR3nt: TGTGCCAGCAGAGATCAGGGAAACACACCCGGGGAGCTGTTTTTT

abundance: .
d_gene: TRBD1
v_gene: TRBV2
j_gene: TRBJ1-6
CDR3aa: CASSGQGRRNSPLHF
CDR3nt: TGTGCCAGCAGCGGACAGGGTCGTCGGAATTCACCCCTCCACTTT